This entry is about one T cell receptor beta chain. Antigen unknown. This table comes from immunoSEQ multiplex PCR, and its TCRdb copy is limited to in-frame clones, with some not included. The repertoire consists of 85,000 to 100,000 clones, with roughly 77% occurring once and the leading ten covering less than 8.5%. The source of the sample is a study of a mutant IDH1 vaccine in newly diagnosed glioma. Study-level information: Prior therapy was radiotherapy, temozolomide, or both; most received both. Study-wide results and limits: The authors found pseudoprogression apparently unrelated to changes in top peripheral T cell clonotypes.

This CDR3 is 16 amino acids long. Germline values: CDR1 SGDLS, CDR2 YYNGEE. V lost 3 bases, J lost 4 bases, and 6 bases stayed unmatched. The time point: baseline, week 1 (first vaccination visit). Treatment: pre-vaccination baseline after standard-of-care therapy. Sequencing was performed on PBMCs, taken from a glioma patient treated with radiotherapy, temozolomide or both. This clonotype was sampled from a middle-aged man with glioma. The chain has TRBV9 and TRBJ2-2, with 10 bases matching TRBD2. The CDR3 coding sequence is TGTGCCAGCAGCGCCTCCCTAGCGGGAGCCACCGGGGAGCTGTTTTTT. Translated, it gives CASSASLAGATGELFF.